Shown below are 17 T cell receptor beta chains from a single sample sequenced in a study of T cell changes during pregnancy in multiple sclerosis. Repertoires were generated with immunoSEQ multiplex PCR, while TCRdb's copy carries only in-frame clones and drops some. Of 95,000 to 100,000 clones listed, around 90% are singletons. The sample consisted of peripheral blood, taken in the second trimester of pregnancy. The receptors stem from a female donor with multiple sclerosis, enrolled in a pregnancy study.

The CDR3 DNA sequence: TGTGCCAGCAGCTTGTGGTCCGCGCGGGAGGCGGGAGAGCAGTACTTC. Encoded protein: CASSLWSAREAGEQYF. The genes are TRBV5-4 and TRBJ2-7; 8 positions agree with TRBD2. Trimming at V came to 1 base and at J to 7 bases, leaving 13 bases not matched to a gene. Germline assignment: CDR1 SGHNT and CDR2 YYREEE (reference sequence). This CDR3 comprises 16 residues.

This chain connects TRBV20-1 to TRBJ2-2; D uncertain. V was trimmed by 3 bases and J by 5 bases, leaving 4 bases between them. The CDR3 contains 11 residues. Germline values: CDR1 DFQATT, CDR2 SNEGSKA (reference sequence). In DNA form, the CDR3 reads TGCAGTGCTAGTCTGACCGGGGAGCTGTTTTTT. Its translation is CSASLTGELFF.

The V and J genes are TRBV28 and TRBJ1-2; 8 bases are a match to TRBD1. Losses at the gene ends were 7 bases for V and 5 bases for J; bases not matched to a gene: 12. This CDR3 region has 15 residues. Germline CDR1 and CDR2: MDHEN and SYDVKM. CDR3 amino acids: CASTSIPQGGYGYTF. CDR3 sequence (DNA): TGTGCCAGCACCTCGATACCACAGGGGGGGTATGGCTACACCTTC.

The chain recombines TRBV18 with TRBJ2-5, with 9 bases lining up with TRBD2. Germline CDR1 reads KGHSH; CDR2 reads LQKENI. Germline trimming cut 0 bases from V and 2 bases from J; bases unmatched to any gene: 4. CDR3 length equals 16 residues. The CDR3: CASSPPQLAGQETQYF. The CDR3 DNA sequence: TGTGCCAGCTCACCACCCCAACTAGCGGGTCAAGAGACCCAGTACTTC.

This clone has only a few counts. The chain combines TRBV9 with TRBJ1-1, with D uncertain. There are 14 residues in the CDR3. The germline CDR1 and CDR2 sequences are SGDLS and YYNGEE. The ends were cut back, 2 bases at V and 4 bases at J, with 12 bases in the middle. The CDR3 coding sequence is TGTGCCAGCAGCGTGAGAGGAGGATCCACTGAAGCTTTCTTT. As protein: CASSVRGGSTEAFF.

This chain joins TRBV19 and TRBJ2-6; D perhaps matches TRBD1 (6 bases). Germline lookup yields CDR1 LNHDA and CDR2 SQIVND (reference sequence). Trimming removed 3 bases at V and 2 bases at J, with 11 bases between. The CDR3 sequence is 16 residues long. The CDR3 region is CASSISGAAGANVLTF. CDR3 nucleotides: TGTGCCAGTAGTATTTCAGGGGCTGCTGGGGCCAACGTCCTGACTTTC.

J is TRBJ2-3 and V is TRBV4-1; 8 nucleotides match TRBD1. This CDR3 region has 16 residues. Germline trimming cut 1 base from V and 3 bases from J; bases unmatched to any gene: 6. Looked up from germline, CDR1 is MGHRA and CDR2 is YSYEKL. CDR3 residues: CASSQGQGTFTDTQYF. CDR3 bases: TGCGCCAGCAGCCAAGGACAGGGGACATTTACAGATACGCAGTATTTT.

This clone has just one count. V gene TRBV7-6 combines with J gene TRBJ1-1; the D is unclear. With 6 bases removed from V and 5 bases from J, the gap between germline ends came to 7 bases. The V gene's germline CDR1 is SGHVS and CDR2 FNYEAQ. This CDR3 is 11 amino acids long. This chain's CDR3 is CASSSGTEAFF. In DNA form, the CDR3 reads TGTGCCAGCAGTTCGGGAACTGAAGCTTTCTTT.

CDR3 DNA sequence: TGTGCCTGGAGTGCACAAGAGACCCAGTACTTC. Translated: CAWSAQETQYF. The rearrangement joins TRBV30 to TRBJ2-5; D remains ambiguous. Germline lookup yields CDR1 GTSNPN and CDR2 SVGIG (reference sequence). V lost 1 base and J lost 2, with 2 bases in between. There are 11 residues in the CDR3.

The chain combines TRBV6-1 with TRBJ1-1; 8 nucleotides agree with TRBD1. The V segment lost 6 bases and the J segment 7 bases; nucleotides outside the gene matches: 4. This CDR3 has 12 amino acids. CDR1 is MNHNS, CDR2 SASEGT, per germline. CDR3 in amino acids: CASSSGTGEAFF. DNA for the CDR3: TGTGCCAGCAGCTCCGGGACAGGTGAAGCTTTCTTT.

The V call is TRBV6-5, the J call TRBJ2-1; 8 positions agree with TRBD2. Per germline, CDR1 MNHEY and CDR2 SVGAGI. This CDR3 contains 13 residues. J gave up 12 bases and V 5 bases, and 9 bases lay outside the gene matches. DNA for the CDR3: TGTGCCAGCAGTCCCCCGGGACTAGTGGTGCAGTTCTTC. Protein sequence: CASSPPGLVVQFF.

This clone was recorded a few times. V is TRBV18 and J is TRBJ1-3; 7 nucleotides align to TRBD1. CDR1 and CDR2 from the germline V gene are KGHSH and LQKENI. V was pared by 3 bases and J by 0 bases, with 5 bases of the junction left unmatched. CDR3 length equals 16 residues. CDR3 protein: CASSPGQANSGNTIYF. CDR3 nucleotide sequence: TGTGCCAGCTCACCCGGACAGGCTAACTCTGGAAACACCATATATTTT.

This chain connects TRBV10-3 to TRBJ2-1; D not certain. This CDR3 is 11 amino acids long. Trimming took off 2 bases at V and 7 bases at J, with 3 bases between the two ends. Germline V gene lookup returns CDR1 ENHRY and CDR2 SYGVKD. In DNA, the CDR3 is TGTGCCATCAGTGAGCTGAATGAGCAGTTCTTC. This codes for CAISELNEQFF.

The chain combines TRBV28 with TRBJ2-7; 7 bases are a match to TRBD2. Germline V lookup: CDR1 MDHEN, CDR2 SYDVKM. V lost 8 bases, J lost 4 bases, and 14 bases stayed unmatched. This CDR3 is built from 15 residues. The DNA for the CDR3 is TGTGCCAGCCTGGGGAACGGGGAGGGCCCTTACGAGCAGTACTTC. This encodes CASLGNGEGPYEQYF.

This chain links TRBV7-2 with TRBJ2-7; 8 bases are shared with TRBD2. The CDR3 contains 15 residues. Germline assignment: CDR1 SGHTA and CDR2 FQGNSA. V gave up 1 base and J gave up 0 bases; unmatched junction bases: 2. CDR3 sequence: CASSLGGGNSYEQYF. The CDR3 DNA is TGTGCCAGCAGCTTAGGCGGGGGGAACTCCTACGAGCAGTACTTC. The full variable domain, completed using reference TRBV7-2 and TRBJ2-7, is GAGVSQSPSNKVTEKGKDVELRCDPISGHTALYWYRQSLGQGLEFLIYFQGNSAPDKSGLPSDRFSAERTGGSVSTLTIQRTQQEDSAVYLCASSLGGGNSYEQYFGPGTRLTVT.

The chain links TRBV30 to TRBJ2-5; D gene ambiguous. The germline V and J ends were trimmed by 4 bases and 2 bases, with 5 bases remaining between them. The CDR3 spans 11 residues. Germline loops: CDR1 GTSNPN, CDR2 SVGIG (reference sequence). For the CDR3, the DNA is TGTGCCTGGACCTCTCAAGAGACCCAGTACTTC. Protein: CAWTSQETQYF.

The chain uses TRBV7-9 and TRBJ2-7; 13 nucleotides line up with TRBD2. CDR3 size: 16 residues. Germline CDR1 reads SEHNR; CDR2 reads FQNEAQ (reference sequence). J lost 3 bases, V lost 5 bases, and 7 bases had no gene match. The CDR3 sequence is CASSMTSGRKLYEQYF. The CDR3 nucleotides are TGTGCCAGCAGCATGACTAGCGGGAGGAAACTCTACGAGCAGTACTTC.